These 32 T cell receptor beta chains were sequenced from one sample in a study of beta chain features in type 1 diabetes. The investigators reverse transcribed all of the isolated RNA, so they sequenced expressed TCRB transcripts. The repertoire was sequenced with immunoSEQ multiplex PCR; TCRdb's copy has only in-frame clones and lacks some. The sample yields approximately 380,000 clones, less than 15% seen once. Sequencing input: naive CD4+ T cells from blood. All receptors come from a young woman in good health.

DNA of the CDR3: TGTGCCAGCAGTTCCCCGCTAGCGGGAGGGCCGAACACCGGGGAGCTGTTTTTT. Its translation: CASSSPLAGGPNTGELFF. The rearrangement joins TRBV27 to TRBJ2-2, with 12 bases matching TRBD2. Germline V gene sequence: CDR1 MNHEY, CDR2 SMNVEV (reference sequence). CDR3 length: 18 amino acids. The ends lost 4 bases at V and 0 bases at J; junction bases unmatched: 6.

The V gene is TRBV27, the J gene TRBJ1-1; tentatively, D is TRBD1 (6 bases). CDR1 and CDR2 (germline): MNHEY, SMNVEV (reference sequence). CDR3 length: 13 amino acids. With 3 bases removed from V and 5 bases from J, the gap between germline ends came to 10 bases. In nucleotides, the CDR3 is TGTGCCAGCAGTTTTTCAGGGGCAACTGAAGCTTTCTTT. Protein product: CASSFSGATEAFF.

The V gene is TRBV9, the J gene TRBJ1-1; D might be TRBD1 (5 bases). Trimming pared 4 bases from V and 6 bases from J, leaving 13 bases between. CDR3 length: 13 residues. Germline CDR1 reads SGDLS; CDR2 reads YYNGEE. The CDR3 DNA follows: TGTGCCAGCAGCCCCCAGGGTTGGGCTGAAGCTTTCTTT. Protein: CASSPQGWAEAFF.

Note on this clone: In the same sample, other DNA sequences code for this CDR3. The V gene is TRBV15, the J gene TRBJ2-7; maybe TRBD1 (5 bases). V shed 0 bases and J shed 7 bases, with 10 bases lying between them. The CDR3 covers 13 residues. Germline CDR1 and CDR2: LNHNV and YYDKDF (reference sequence). The CDR3 DNA reads TGTGCCACCAGCAGAGATCTGGGGCGGGAGCAGTACTTC. Encoded protein: CATSRDLGREQYF.

The V call is TRBV9, the J call TRBJ1-1; 7 bases fit TRBD1. Germline lookup yields CDR1 SGDLS and CDR2 YYNGEE. The junction had 5 bases not matched to a gene; V was cut back by 3 bases and J by 0 bases. CDR3 size: 15 residues. DNA of the CDR3: TGTGCCAGCAGCGACCCGGGACAGCTGAACACTGAAGCTTTCTTT. It specifies CASSDPGQLNTEAFF. Combining the CDR3 with reference TRBV9 and TRBJ1-1 gives the whole variable domain DSGVTQTPKHLITATGQRVTLRCSPRSGDLSVYWYQQSLDQGLQFLIQYYNGEERAKGNILERFSAQQFPDLHSELNLSSLELGDSALYFCASSDPGQLNTEAFFGQGTRLTVV.

The V gene is TRBV29-1, the J gene TRBJ2-7; D gene uncertain. The V gene lost 0 bases and the J gene lost 2 bases, with 5 bases spanning the gap. The CDR3 runs 12 residues. Germline CDR1 reads SQVTM; CDR2 reads ANQGSEA. The CDR3 spells CSVEEQTYEQYF. The CDR3, as DNA: TGCAGCGTTGAAGAACAGACCTACGAGCAGTACTTC.

The V and J genes are TRBV5-1 and TRBJ1-1, with D unresolved. This CDR3 is 14 amino acids long. With 6 bases removed from V and 0 bases from J, the gap between germline ends came to 12 bases. Germline-derived CDR1 and CDR2 are SGHRS and YFSETQ. The CDR3 coding sequence is TGCGCCAGCAAGTCTAGTGGCCTGAACACTGAAGCTTTCTTT. Its translation is CASKSSGLNTEAFF.

This sequence joins TRBV30 and TRBJ2-1, with D unresolved. Looked up from germline, CDR1 is GTSNPN and CDR2 is SVGIG (reference sequence). The CDR3 sequence is 14 residues long. Trimming removed 0 bases at V and 9 bases at J, with 15 bases between. CDR3 sequence reads: CAWSVLGYGGEQFF. The CDR3 region has the DNA TGTGCCTGGAGTGTATTGGGTTACGGCGGTGAGCAGTTCTTC.

The gene calls are TRBV7-2 and TRBJ2-7; TRBD2 matches at 13 bases. Germline V gene lookup returns CDR1 SGHTA and CDR2 FQGNSA. The CDR3 consists of 17 residues. V was clipped by 2 bases and J by 6 bases; unmatched bases: 10. The CDR3 here is CASSLLGLAGPGGEQYF. The CDR3 coding sequence is TGTGCCAGCAGCTTATTGGGACTAGCGGGGCCGGGCGGCGAGCAGTACTTC.

This clone turned up a few times. The gene calls are TRBV28 and TRBJ2-1; possible D gene TRBD1, 6 bases. Deletions cut 6 bases from V and 6 bases from J, with 18 bases between. This CDR3 comprises 15 residues. CDR1 is MDHEN and CDR2 is SYDVKM in the germline V gene. The CDR3 DNA reads as TGTGCCAGCAGCCTCACAGGGATATCGCTCAATGAGCAGTTCTTC. This sequence encodes CASSLTGISLNEQFF.

V usage is TRBV28 and J usage is TRBJ1-2; TRBD1 matches at 12 bases. CDR1 is MDHEN and CDR2 is SYDVKM in the germline V gene. V was clipped by 10 bases and J by 6 bases; unmatched bases: 12. The CDR3 covers 15 residues. The CDR3 DNA sequence: TGTGCCATCGAGGTGGGACAGGGGGCGCCGCATGGCTACACCTTC. This encodes CAIEVGQGAPHGYTF.

The chain is built from TRBV28 and TRBJ2-5; tentatively, D is TRBD1 (6 bases). Germline V gene sequence: CDR1 MDHEN, CDR2 SYDVKM. Trimming removed 6 bases from V and 2 bases from J, with 16 bases in between. This CDR3 comprises 15 residues. CDR3 DNA sequence: TGTGCCAGCAGGATGGGGGCGCTTGGGCAAGAGACCCAGTACTTC. Encoded protein: CASRMGALGQETQYF. Full variable domain (outside the CDR3, taken from reference TRBV28 and TRBJ2-5): DVKVTQSSRYLVKRTGEKVFLECVQDMDHENMFWYRQDPGLGLRLIYFSYDVKMKEKGDIPEGYSVSREKKERFSLILESASTNQTSMYLCASRMGALGQETQYFGPGTRLLVL.

The V and J genes are TRBV4-2 and TRBJ2-6, with D possibly being TRBD2 (6 bases). The CDR3 contains 17 residues. CDR1 is LGHNA, CDR2 YNFKEQ, per germline. V lost 1 base to trimming and J lost 4 bases, with 14 bases between them. CDR3: CASSQGRTSSGANVLTF. The CDR3 DNA sequence: TGTGCCAGCAGCCAAGGGCGTACTAGCTCCGGGGCCAACGTCCTGACTTTC.

This clone was found a few times. V and J are TRBV28 and TRBJ2-5, with 10 bases identical to TRBD1. The CDR3 length is 16 residues. Per germline, CDR1 MDHEN and CDR2 SYDVKM. With V trimmed by 4 bases and J by 4 bases, 9 bases remained unmatched. CDR3 coding DNA: TGTGCCAGCAGTTCCCCCGGGACAGGGGCAGTAGAGACCCAGTACTTC. It yields the protein CASSSPGTGAVETQYF.

This clone turned up a few times. The gene calls are TRBV4-1 and TRBJ2-5; weak D call: TRBD1 (6 bases). Germline CDR1 is MGHRA and CDR2 is YSYEKL. V was shortened by 1 base and J by 0 bases, with 12 bases between the two germline ends. The CDR3 is made up of 16 amino acids. This CDR3 is CASSQGSGQYQETQYF. The CDR3 coding sequence is TGCGCCAGCAGCCAAGGATCGGGACAATACCAAGAGACCCAGTACTTC.

This clone was detected a few times. The rearrangement uses TRBV5-1 and TRBJ2-5; TRBD1 aligns across 8 bases. Trimming cost V 3 bases and J 0 bases; bases outside gene matches: 7. The CDR3 sequence is 16 residues long. In germline, CDR1 is SGHRS, CDR2 YFSETQ. The CDR3 here is CASSSRQGTYQETQYF. The CDR3 nucleotides are TGCGCCAGCAGCTCAAGACAGGGGACATACCAAGAGACCCAGTACTTC.

This clone has only a few counts. This chain links TRBV19 with TRBJ1-2; 7 bases map to TRBD1. V was clipped by 10 bases and J by 6 bases; unmatched bases: 14. This CDR3 has 14 amino acids. Germline V lookup: CDR1 LNHDA, CDR2 SQIVND (reference sequence). The CDR3 DNA reads TGTGCCACCACCCGGGACAGATGGGGAAATGGCTACACCTTC. Residues: CATTRDRWGNGYTF.

The chain couples TRBV28 to TRBJ1-2; D is perhaps TRBD1 (6 bases). Per the germline V gene, CDR1 is MDHEN and CDR2 is SYDVKM. This CDR3 contains 14 residues. The V end lost 4 bases, the J end lost 4 bases, and 13 bases lay between the germline ends. DNA of the CDR3: TGTGCCAGCAGTTCCCAGGACAGCGTCTATGGCTACACCTTC. This codes for CASSSQDSVYGYTF.

J is TRBJ1-5 and V is TRBV28, with D possibly being TRBD1 (6 bases). CDR1 is MDHEN, CDR2 SYDVKM, per germline. This CDR3 spans 17 amino acids. The germline V and J ends were trimmed by 3 bases and 3 bases, with 18 bases remaining between them. CDR3 loop: CASSFIADRRYNQPQHF. In DNA form, the CDR3 reads TGTGCCAGCAGTTTTATCGCCGACAGGCGATACAATCAGCCCCAGCATTTT.

This chain links TRBV11-1 with TRBJ2-3; no definite D call. CDR1 SGHAT and CDR2 FQDESV come from the germline V gene (reference sequence). The length of the CDR3 is 12 residues. Between the trimmed V and J ends, which lost 6 bases and 9 bases, there was a span of 13 bases. DNA for the CDR3: TGTGCCAGCAGATCGCCCGGTTGGACGCAGTATTTT. This sequence encodes CASRSPGWTQYF.

The chain combines TRBV30 with TRBJ2-2, with 13 bases that match TRBD2. The ends lost 1 base at V and 6 bases at J; junction bases unmatched: 5. The CDR3 contains 16 residues. The germline CDR1 and CDR2 sequences are GTSNPN and SVGIG (reference sequence). The CDR3 sequence is CAWSGLAGGSAGELFF. DNA for the CDR3: TGTGCCTGGAGTGGACTAGCGGGAGGATCGGCCGGGGAGCTGTTTTTT. The variable domain in full, completed from reference TRBV30 and TRBJ2-2, reads SQTIHQWPATLVQPVGSPLSLECTVEGTSNPNLYWYRQAAGRGLQLLFYSVGIGQISSEVPQNLSASRPQDRQFILSSKKLLLSDSGFYLCAWSGLAGGSAGELFFGEGSRLTVL.

The chain recombines TRBV4-1 with TRBJ2-2; TRBD1 matches 8 bases. Germline CDR1 reads MGHRA; CDR2 reads YSYEKL. Trimming took 4 bases from V and 5 from J; bases not matched to a gene: 12. The CDR3 covers 17 residues. CDR3 DNA: TGCGCCAGCAGCCCTAGGGGGCAGGGGGCGCAAACCGGGGAGCTGTTTTTT. Protein: CASSPRGQGAQTGELFF.

The CDR3 DNA reads TGTGCCAGCAGCGAGGGACAGAGCACCGGGGAGCTGTTTTTT. It codes for CASSEGQSTGELFF. The gene calls are TRBV9 and TRBJ2-2, with 7 bases lining up with TRBD1. J gave up 4 bases and V 3 bases, and 3 bases lay outside the gene matches. CDR1 SGDLS and CDR2 YYNGEE come from the germline V gene. This CDR3 is built from 14 residues.

This clone was seen more than once but under ten times. CDR3 in amino acids: CSVVGQPNTEAFF. The CDR3 coding sequence is TGCAGCGTTGTTGGGCAGCCGAACACTGAAGCTTTCTTT. This rearrangement joins TRBV29-1 to TRBJ1-1; D is undetermined. V was clipped by 4 bases and J by 1 base, with 10 bases between them. The germline gives CDR1 SQVTM, CDR2 ANQGSEA. The CDR3 contains 13 residues.

This clone was seen more than once but under ten times. This chain links TRBV7-9 with TRBJ2-7; 12 bases are a match to TRBD2. Trimming cost V 5 bases and J 7 bases; bases outside gene matches: 9. The CDR3 sequence is 15 residues long. The germline V gene has CDR1 SEHNR and CDR2 FQNEAQ (reference sequence). CDR3 bases: TGTGCCAGCAGCCCTAGCGGGAGGGCCTATTCGGAGCAGTACTTC. This gives the protein CASSPSGRAYSEQYF.

This clone was seen more than once but under ten times. J is TRBJ2-5 and V is TRBV7-2, with TRBD2 identical over 15 bases. This CDR3 spans 16 amino acids. Germline CDR1 and CDR2: SGHTA and FQGNSA. Trimming at V came to 3 bases and at J to 10 bases, leaving 9 bases not matched to a gene. The CDR3 DNA is TGTGCCAGCAGCTTCGGACTAGCGGGAGGGGAGGGGTTCCAGTACTTC. Encoded protein: CASSFGLAGGEGFQYF. Full variable domain (remainder filled in from reference TRBV7-2 and TRBJ2-5): GAGVSQSPSNKVTEKGKDVELRCDPISGHTALYWYRQSLGQGLEFLIYFQGNSAPDKSGLPSDRFSAERTGGSVSTLTIQRTQQEDSAVYLCASSFGLAGGEGFQYFGPGTRLLVL.

The chain employs TRBV27 and TRBJ1-1; tentative D call: TRBD1 (6 bases). The CDR3 extends over 14 amino acids. Germline values: CDR1 MNHEY, CDR2 SMNVEV (reference sequence). V was trimmed by 4 bases and J by 3 bases, leaving 12 bases between them. The CDR3 here is CASSSGQSYTEAFF. The CDR3, as DNA: TGTGCCAGCAGTTCCGGACAGTCGTACACTGAAGCTTTCTTT.

This clone was seen only a few times. The CDR3 is CATSRGRRGTDSYEQYF. CDR3 in DNA: TGTGCCACCAGCAGAGGAAGGAGAGGGACAGACTCCTACGAGCAGTACTTC. The chain recombines TRBV15 with TRBJ2-7; 7 nucleotides agree with TRBD1. CDR3 length: 17 residues. Germline CDR1 reads LNHNV; CDR2 reads YYDKDF (reference sequence). The junction had 9 bases not matched to a gene; V was cut back by 1 base and J by 0 bases.

The V and J genes are TRBV10-3 and TRBJ2-3; TRBD2 matches at 7 bases. Germline CDR1 and CDR2: ENHRY and SYGVKD. V shed 0 bases, J shed 1 base, and the junction held 4 bases outside the gene matches. CDR3 length: 16 residues. CDR3 DNA sequence: TGTGCCATCAGTGAGTCAGCTAGCGGACGCACAGATACGCAGTATTTT. Protein product: CAISESASGRTDTQYF.

The J gene is TRBJ2-1, the V gene TRBV9; weak D call: TRBD2 (6 bases). V was clipped by 0 bases and J by 8 bases, with 15 bases between them. The germline CDR1 and CDR2 sequences are SGDLS and YYNGEE. The CDR3 has 15 amino acids. As DNA, the CDR3 is TGTGCCAGCAGCGTAGCGGCAGGGCAGCGGGATGAGCAGTTCTTC. It translates to CASSVAAGQRDEQFF. Drawing the rest from reference TRBV9 and TRBJ2-1, the complete variable domain is DSGVTQTPKHLITATGQRVTLRCSPRSGDLSVYWYQQSLDQGLQFLIQYYNGEERAKGNILERFSAQQFPDLHSELNLSSLELGDSALYFCASSVAAGQRDEQFFGPGTRLTVL.

The chain links TRBV5-1 to TRBJ2-7; 10 bases align to TRBD1. V shed 1 base and J 5 bases; nucleotides not matched to a gene: 3. CDR3 length: 14 amino acids. CDR1 SGHRS and CDR2 YFSETQ come from the germline V gene. For the CDR3, the DNA is TGCGCCAGCAGCTTGCGGACAGGGGGTGACGAGCAGTACTTC. Translation gives CASSLRTGGDEQYF.

This sequence joins TRBV7-9 and TRBJ1-2, with 7 bases aligning to TRBD1. The CDR3 spans 13 residues. CDR1 and CDR2 (germline): SEHNR, FQNEAQ (reference sequence). V gave up 3 bases and J gave up 4 bases; unmatched junction bases: 2. The CDR3 DNA sequence: TGTGCCAGCAGCTTGTCAGGGGGCTATGGCTACACCTTC. This sequence encodes CASSLSGGYGYTF.